This note documents a single T cell receptor (beta chain) sequence. The CDR3 is made up of 14 amino acids. The germline V gene encodes CDR1 SEHNR and CDR2 FQNEAQ (reference sequence). Trimming removed 3 bases from V and 5 bases from J, with 14 bases in between. The data were produced by immunoSEQ multiplex PCR, yet TCRdb's version contains in-frame clones alone and is incomplete. The repertoire has approximately 450,000 clones, 75% to 95% of them found once; the top ten carry 10% to 15%. This sample was included in a study of Ad26.COV2.S vaccination and SARS-CoV-2 variants. The sample's treatment: roughly 18 received Ad26.COV2.S at low or high dose, single or two shots; roughly 5 received placebo; per-sample allocation not given. Samples came from day 63 after the first vaccine or placebo injection.

Here the sequenced sample was peripheral blood, taken in a trial of Ad26.COV2.S vaccine versus placebo. The sequence derives from a person aged 18-60 years who received the Ad26.COV2.S COVID-19 vaccine or a placebo. The chain carries TRBV7-9 and TRBJ2-7; D unresolved. Here the CDR3 DNA reads TGTGCCAGCAGCTTCCTCCGGTCTGGGAACGAGCAGTACTTC. This gives the protein CASSFLRSGNEQYF.